Presented here are 3 T cell receptor beta chains from one specimen sequenced in a study of graft-versus-host responses after intestinal transplantation. These receptors are not linked to any known antigen. Profiled with immunoSEQ multiplex PCR; TCRdb holds only in-frame clones, not every one. Among some 40,000 clones listed, nearly 95% were seen once. Source: unstimulated CD8+ T cells sorted from spleen or lymph node cells, taken before transplant. Receptor source: a human donor who was the organ donor for an intestinal transplant.

V gene TRBV19 combines with J gene TRBJ2-2, with 11 bases that match TRBD2. This CDR3 contains 16 residues. Germline V CDR1 and CDR2: LNHDA, SQIVND (reference sequence). J gave up 6 bases and V 3 bases, and 6 bases lay outside the gene matches. The DNA for the CDR3 is TGTGCCAGTAGTATGATTAGCGGGAGGGAGGCCGGGGAGCTGTTTTTT. Its translation: CASSMISGREAGELFF. Complete variable domain (other parts from reference TRBV19 and TRBJ2-2): DGGITQSPKYLFRKEGQNVTLSCEQNLNHDAMYWYRQDPGQGLRLIYYSQIVNDFQKGDIAEGYSVSREKKESFPLTVTSAQKNPTAFYLCASSMISGREAGELFFGEGSRLTVL.

CDR3 nucleotides: TGTGCCAGCGGGTACAGGGGGACGAGGGAGCAGTACTTC. Translating it yields CASGYRGTREQYF. The chain couples TRBV27 to TRBJ2-7, with 8 bases identical to TRBD1. The CDR3 loop spans 13 amino acids. Germline V gene sequence: CDR1 MNHEY, CDR2 SMNVEV (reference sequence). Losses at the gene ends were 8 bases for V and 7 bases for J; bases not matched to a gene: 10.

The chain carries TRBV28 and TRBJ2-3; D gene unclear. CDR1 MDHEN and CDR2 SYDVKM come from the germline V gene. V shed 2 bases and J shed 0 bases, with 6 bases lying between them. The CDR3 sequence is 14 residues long. CDR3 in DNA: TGTGCCAGCAGTTTACCGGCTAGCACAGATACGCAGTATTTT. This encodes CASSLPASTDTQYF.